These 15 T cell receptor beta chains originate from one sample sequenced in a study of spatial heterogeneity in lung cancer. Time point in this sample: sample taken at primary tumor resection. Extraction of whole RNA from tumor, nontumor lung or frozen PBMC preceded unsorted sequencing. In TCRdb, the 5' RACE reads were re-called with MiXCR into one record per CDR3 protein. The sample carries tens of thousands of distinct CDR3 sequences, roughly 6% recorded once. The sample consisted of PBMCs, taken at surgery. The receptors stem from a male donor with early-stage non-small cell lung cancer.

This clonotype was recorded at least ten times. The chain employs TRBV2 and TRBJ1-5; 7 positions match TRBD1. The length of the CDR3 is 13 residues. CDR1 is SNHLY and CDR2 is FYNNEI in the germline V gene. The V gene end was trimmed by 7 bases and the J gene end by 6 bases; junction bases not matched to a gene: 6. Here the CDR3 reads CASNGQASQPQHF. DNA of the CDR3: TGTGCCAGCAACGGACAGGCGAGTCAGCCCCAGCATTTT.

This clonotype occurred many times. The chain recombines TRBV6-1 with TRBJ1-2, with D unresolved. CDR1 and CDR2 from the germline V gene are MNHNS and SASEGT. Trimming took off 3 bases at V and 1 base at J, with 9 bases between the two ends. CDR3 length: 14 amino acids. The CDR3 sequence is CASSDSVVNYGYTF. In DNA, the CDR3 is TGTGCCAGCAGTGACAGCGTTGTTAACTATGGCTACACCTTC.

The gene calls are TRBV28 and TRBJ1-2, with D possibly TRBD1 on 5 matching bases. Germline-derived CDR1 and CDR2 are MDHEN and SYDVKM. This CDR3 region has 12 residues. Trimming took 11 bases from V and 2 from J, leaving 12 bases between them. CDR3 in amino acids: CACGAVNYGYTF. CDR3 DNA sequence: TGTGCCTGTGGGGCGGTAAACTATGGCTACACCTTC.

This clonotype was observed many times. As DNA, the CDR3 is TGCAGTGCGCACGGGTCCTACTCCTACGAGCAGTACTTC. This codes for CSAHGSYSYEQYF. This chain links TRBV20-1 with TRBJ2-7; D is undetermined. V dropped 6 bases and J dropped 0 bases, with 12 bases sitting between them. Germline lookup yields CDR1 DFQATT and CDR2 SNEGSKA (reference sequence). This CDR3 comprises 13 residues.

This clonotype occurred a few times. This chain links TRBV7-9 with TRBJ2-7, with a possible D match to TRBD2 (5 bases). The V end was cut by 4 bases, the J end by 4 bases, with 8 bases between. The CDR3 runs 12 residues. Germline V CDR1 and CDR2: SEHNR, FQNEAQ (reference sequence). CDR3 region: CASSSTGYEQYF. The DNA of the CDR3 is TGTGCCAGCAGCTCTACGGGGTACGAGCAGTACTTC. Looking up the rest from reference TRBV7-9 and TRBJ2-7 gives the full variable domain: DTGVSQNPRHKITKRGQNVTFRCDPISEHNRLYWYRQTLGQGPEFLTYFQNEAQLEKSRLLSDRFSAERPKGSFSTLEIQRTEQGDSAMYLCASSSTGYEQYFGPGTRLTVT.

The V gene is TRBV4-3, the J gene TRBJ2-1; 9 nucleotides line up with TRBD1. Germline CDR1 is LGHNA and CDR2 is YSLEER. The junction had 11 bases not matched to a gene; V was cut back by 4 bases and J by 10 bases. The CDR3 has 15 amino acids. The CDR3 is CASSLNGQGRREQFF. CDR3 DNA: TGCGCCAGCAGCCTCAACGGACAGGGGAGGCGCGAGCAGTTCTTC.

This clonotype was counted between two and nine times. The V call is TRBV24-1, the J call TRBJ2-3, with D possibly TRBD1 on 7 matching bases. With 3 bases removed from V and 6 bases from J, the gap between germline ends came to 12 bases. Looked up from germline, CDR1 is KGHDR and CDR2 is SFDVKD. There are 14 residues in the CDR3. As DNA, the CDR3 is TGTGCCACCAGTGATGGCAGGGGGAGGGATACGCAGTATTTT. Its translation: CATSDGRGRDTQYF.

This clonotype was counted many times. The DNA of the CDR3 is TGCGCCAGCAGCCAAGAGGGGAAAGCGCAGTTCTTC. Encoded protein: CASSQEGKAQFF. The chain couples TRBV4-3 to TRBJ2-1; D is undetermined. The germline V gene encodes CDR1 LGHNA and CDR2 YSLEER. CDR3 length: 12 amino acids. Trimming removed 0 bases from V and 12 bases from J, with 9 bases in between.

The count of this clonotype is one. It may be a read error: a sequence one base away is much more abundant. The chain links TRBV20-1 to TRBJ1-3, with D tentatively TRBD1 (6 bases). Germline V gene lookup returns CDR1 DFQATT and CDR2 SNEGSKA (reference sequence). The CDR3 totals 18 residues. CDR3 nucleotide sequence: TGCAGTTCTAGAGATGAGGAACAGGGTGGATTCGGTGGAAACACCATATATTTT. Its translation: CSSRDEEQGGFGGNTIYF.

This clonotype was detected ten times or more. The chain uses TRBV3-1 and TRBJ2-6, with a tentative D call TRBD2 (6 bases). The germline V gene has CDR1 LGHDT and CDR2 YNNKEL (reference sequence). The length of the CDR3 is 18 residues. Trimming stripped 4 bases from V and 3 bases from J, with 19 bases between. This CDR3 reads CASSPSGLAIYGANVLTF. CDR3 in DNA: TGTGCCAGCAGCCCTTCGGGACTCGCTATTTATGGGGCCAACGTCCTGACTTTC.

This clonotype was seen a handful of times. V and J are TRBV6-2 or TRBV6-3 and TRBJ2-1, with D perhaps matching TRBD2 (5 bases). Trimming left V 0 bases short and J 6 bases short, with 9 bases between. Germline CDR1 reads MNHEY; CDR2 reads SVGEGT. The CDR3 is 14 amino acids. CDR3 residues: CASSYSAGVNEQFF. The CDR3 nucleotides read TGTGCCAGCAGTTACTCAGCCGGGGTCAATGAGCAGTTCTTC.

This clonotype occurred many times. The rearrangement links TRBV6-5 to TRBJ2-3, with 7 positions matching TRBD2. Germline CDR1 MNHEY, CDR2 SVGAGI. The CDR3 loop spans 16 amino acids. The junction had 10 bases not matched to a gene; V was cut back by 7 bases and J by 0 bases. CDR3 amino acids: CASTQYMGGSTDTQYF. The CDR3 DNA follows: TGTGCCAGCACCCAGTATATGGGGGGGAGCACAGATACGCAGTATTTT.

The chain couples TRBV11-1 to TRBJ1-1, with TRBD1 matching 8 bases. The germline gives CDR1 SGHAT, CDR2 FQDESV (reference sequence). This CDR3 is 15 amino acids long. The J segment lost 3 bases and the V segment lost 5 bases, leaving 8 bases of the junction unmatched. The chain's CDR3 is CASSRGQGFHTEAFF. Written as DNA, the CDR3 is TGTGCCAGCAGCAGAGGACAGGGCTTTCACACTGAAGCTTTCTTT.

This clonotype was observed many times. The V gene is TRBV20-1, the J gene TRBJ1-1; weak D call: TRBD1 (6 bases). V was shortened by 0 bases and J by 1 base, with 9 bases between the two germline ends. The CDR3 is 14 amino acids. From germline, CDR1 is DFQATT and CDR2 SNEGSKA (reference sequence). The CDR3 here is CSARDRGRNTEAFF. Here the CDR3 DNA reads TGCAGTGCTAGAGATCGGGGGCGGAACACTGAAGCTTTCTTT.

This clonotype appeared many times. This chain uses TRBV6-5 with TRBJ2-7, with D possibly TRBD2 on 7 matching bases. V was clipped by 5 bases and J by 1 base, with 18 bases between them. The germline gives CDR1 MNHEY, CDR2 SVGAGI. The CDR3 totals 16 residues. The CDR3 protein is CASSETGGRESYEQYF. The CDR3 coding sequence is TGTGCCAGCAGTGAGACCGGGGGGCGAGAGTCCTACGAGCAGTACTTC.